The 9 T cell receptor beta chains below come from one sample, sequenced in a study of blood T cells in healthy people across ages. Primers used in a second PCR of roughly 6 to 11 cycles were a sample-barcoded 5' primer and a J-beta primer mix. MiXCR, applied by TCRdb to the 5' RACE reads, yields one record per CDR3 protein. In the table there are hundreds of thousands of distinct CDR3 sequences, about 50% of which are singletons. Source material: blood. The receptors shown here come from a woman of 80 years or more in good health.

This clonotype has ten or more counts. The V call is TRBV15, the J call TRBJ2-1; 9 bases fit TRBD2. V trimming: 0 bases; J trimming: 7 bases; junction bases outside the gene matches: 7. There are 16 residues in the CDR3. Germline CDR1 is LNHNV and CDR2 is YYDKDF (reference sequence). The CDR3 region is CATSRDSSSGVNEQFF. The CDR3 DNA reads TGTGCCACCAGCAGAGATTCCTCTAGCGGGGTTAATGAGCAGTTCTTC.

As to this clonotype: A much larger clone sits a single nucleotide away, making a read error possible. The CDR3 is CASSARPLQETQYF. The CDR3 DNA follows: TGTGCCAGCAGTGCTCGTCCCCTCCAAGAGACCCAGTACTTC. The V and J genes are TRBV12-3 or TRBV12-4 and TRBJ2-5; the D is unclear. Between the trimmed V and J ends, which lost 5 bases and 1 base, there was a span of 11 bases. The CDR3 covers 14 residues.

The J gene is TRBJ1-5, the V gene TRBV30; D is perhaps TRBD1 (5 bases). In germline, CDR1 is GTSNPN, CDR2 SVGIG (reference sequence). The CDR3 is made up of 14 amino acids. V was pared by 0 bases and J by 2 bases, with 8 bases between. CDR3: CAWSVGGGNQPQHF. The CDR3 nucleotides read TGTGCCTGGAGTGTGGGGGGTGGCAATCAGCCCCAGCATTTT.

The J gene is TRBJ1-2, the V gene TRBV10-3; D is possibly TRBD1 (6 bases). CDR3 length: 14 residues. Germline V lookup: CDR1 ENHRY, CDR2 SYGVKD. Trimming took 5 bases from V and 2 from J, leaving 12 bases between them. CDR3 sequence: CAISRGGQNYGYTF. The DNA of the CDR3 is TGTGCCATCAGTCGAGGAGGACAGAACTATGGCTACACCTTC.

This clonotype came up many times. The chain links TRBV3-1 to TRBJ2-3; D gene unclear. Looked up from germline, CDR1 is LGHDT and CDR2 is YNNKEL (reference sequence). Trimming stripped 1 base from V and 4 bases from J, with 3 bases between. The CDR3 contains 12 residues. CDR3 loop: CASSQVSDTQYF. CDR3 DNA: TGTGCCAGCAGCCAAGTTTCAGATACGCAGTATTTT.

The sample holds many counts of this clonotype. This rearrangement joins TRBV5-1 to TRBJ1-5; D is undetermined. The germline CDR1 and CDR2 sequences are SGHRS and YFSETQ. The V end lost 4 bases, the J end lost 7 bases, and 15 bases lay between the germline ends. The length of the CDR3 is 14 residues. CDR3 loop: CASSPTPGGQPQHF. The CDR3 nucleotides read TGCGCCAGCAGCCCCACCCCGGGCGGGCAGCCCCAGCATTTT.

This clonotype came up many times. The chain has TRBV18 and TRBJ1-2; the D is unclear. V dropped 1 base and J dropped 2 bases, with 5 bases sitting between them. The germline gives CDR1 KGHSH, CDR2 LQKENI. This CDR3 is 13 amino acids long. CDR3 sequence reads: CASSPLANYGYTF. The CDR3 DNA sequence: TGTGCCAGCTCACCACTGGCCAACTATGGCTACACCTTC.

Points on this clonotype: At one end the junction does not follow the germline gene, possibly because of a read error. This chain links TRBV5-1 with TRBJ2-1; unclear D gene. Germline values: CDR1 SGHRS, CDR2 YFSETQ. There are 12 residues in the CDR3. The CDR3: CAGSLAGVEQFF. As DNA, the CDR3 is TGCGCCGGCAGCTTGGCTGGGGTTGAGCAGTTCTTC. The entire variable domain, with the rest obtained from reference TRBV5-1 and TRBJ2-1, is as follows: KAGVTQTPRYLIKTRGQQVTLSCSPISGHRSVSWYQQTPGQGLQFLFEYFSETQRNKGNFPGRFSGRQFSNSRSEMNVSTLELGDSALYLCAGSLAGVEQFFGPGTRLTVL.

This clonotype was found many times. The rearrangement links TRBV29-1 to TRBJ2-3; D is undetermined. The CDR3 is 11 amino acids. Germline V CDR1 and CDR2: SQVTM, ANQGSEA. The V and J ends lost 3 bases and 2 bases respectively, with 3 bases between them. This CDR3 is CSVDHTDTQYF. The DNA of the CDR3 is TGCAGCGTTGACCACACAGATACGCAGTATTTT.